Below are 27 T cell receptor beta chains sequenced from a single sample in a study of T cells in Graves' hyperthyroidism and ophthalmopathy (dated by TCRdb to 2018 to 2020). The library was obtained by multiplex PCR. Sequencing took place on an Illumina HiSeq 2000. The TCR beta CDR3 regions were amplified from RNA transcripts. A first-round RT-PCR of the TCR CDR3 used the HTBI primer set with the Qiagen OneStep RT-PCR kit. TCRdb's own reprocessing of the public reads used fastp at Q25 and MiXCR and kept productive beta chains. Each record represents a unique CDR3 protein, reported with the most common genes and DNA among its rows. Within this sample are fewer than 300,000 distinct CDR3 sequences, with roughly 15% of them counted one time only. The ten largest make up around 30% of the sample. Sequencing was done on a sample of blood. The receptors originated from a woman between 50 and 59 years old with Graves' hyperthyroidism that later progressed to Graves' ophthalmopathy.

This clonotype came up many times. V is TRBV20-1 and J is TRBJ2-1; D remains unclear. V lost 3 bases and J lost 6, with 9 bases in between. Germline values: CDR1 DFQATT, CDR2 SNEGSKA (reference sequence). This CDR3 comprises 12 residues. The CDR3 DNA reads as TGCAGTGCTAGTAACCGCCCCAATGAGCAGTTCTTC. Translating gives CSASNRPNEQFF.

This clonotype occurred a few times. V gene TRBV19 combines with J gene TRBJ2-2, with TRBD2 matching 11 bases. V shed 3 bases and J 7 bases; nucleotides not matched to a gene: 7. The length of the CDR3 is 16 residues. The V gene's germline CDR1 is LNHDA and CDR2 SQIVND (reference sequence). The CDR3 nucleotides read TGTGCCAGTAGTATCAGTAGCGGGAGGGCCATCGGGGAGCTGTTTTTT. This sequence encodes CASSISSGRAIGELFF.

This clonotype was detected many times. V gene TRBV28 combines with J gene TRBJ2-7; D unresolved. Germline lookup yields CDR1 MDHEN and CDR2 SYDVKM. The CDR3 is 15 residues long. V was cut by 8 bases and J by 2 bases, with 19 bases left in between. The CDR3 is CASLDSSEVTYEQYF. CDR3 coding DNA: TGTGCCAGCCTAGACTCGTCCGAGGTAACCTACGAGCAGTACTTC.

This clonotype was detected many times. The gene calls are TRBV27 and TRBJ1-1, with D tentatively TRBD1 (6 bases). CDR3 length: 14 amino acids. Germline-derived CDR1 and CDR2 are MNHEY and SMNVEV (reference sequence). With 5 bases removed from V and 3 bases from J, the gap between germline ends came to 13 bases. In nucleotides, the CDR3 is TGTGCCAGCAGTGATCGAACAGGGCACACTGAAGCTTTCTTT. It yields the protein CASSDRTGHTEAFF.

This clonotype was detected many times. The chain has TRBV3-1 and TRBJ2-5; weak D call: TRBD2 (6 bases). The CDR3 is 17 amino acids. With 5 bases removed from V and 4 bases from J, the gap between germline ends came to 23 bases. Germline V gene data show CDR1 as LGHDT and CDR2 as YNNKEL (reference sequence). CDR3 residues: CASSGPGEGGYRETQYF. CDR3 DNA: TGTGCCAGCAGCGGACCTGGCGAGGGAGGTTATAGAGAGACCCAGTACTTC.

This clonotype was counted many times. The chain is built from TRBV24-1 and TRBJ2-6; weak D call: TRBD2 (6 bases). The CDR3 length is 15 residues. V lost 9 bases and J 2 bases, leaving 13 bases between the germline ends. Germline V gene data show CDR1 as KGHDR and CDR2 as SFDVKD. Here the CDR3 DNA reads TGTGCCACCTCCCCCGGAGGGGCTGGGGCCAACGTCCTGACTTTC. Amino acid sequence: CATSPGGAGANVLTF.

This clonotype has ten or more counts. The rearrangement joins TRBV20-1 to TRBJ2-7, with TRBD2 identical over 11 bases. Germline V gene lookup returns CDR1 DFQATT and CDR2 SNEGSKA (reference sequence). The ends lost 5 bases at V and 4 bases at J; junction bases unmatched: 7. The CDR3 covers 14 residues. The DNA of the CDR3 is TGCAGTGCTGATAGCGGGAGGGCCAGATACGAGCAGTACTTC. Protein: CSADSGRARYEQYF.

At least ten counts were recorded for this clonotype. This rearrangement joins TRBV28 to TRBJ2-1; 12 bases are a match to TRBD2. This CDR3 has 16 residues. The ends lost 3 bases at V and 7 bases at J; junction bases unmatched: 7. The germline V gene encodes CDR1 MDHEN and CDR2 SYDVKM. CDR3: CASSFRLAGAPNEQFF. The CDR3 DNA follows: TGTGCCAGCAGTTTTCGACTAGCGGGAGCCCCTAATGAGCAGTTCTTC.

This clonotype was counted at least ten times. V usage is TRBV20-1 and J usage is TRBJ2-5; 8 nucleotides line up with TRBD1. The CDR3 runs 12 residues. Germline CDR1 is DFQATT and CDR2 is SNEGSKA (reference sequence). Trimming removed 5 bases from V and 4 bases from J; junction bases left unmatched: 3. Here the CDR3 reads CSARTGRETQYF. The CDR3 DNA follows: TGCAGTGCTCGGACAGGGCGAGAGACCCAGTACTTC.

This clonotype was recorded at least ten times. The chain has TRBV28 and TRBJ2-2; 8 nucleotides align to TRBD2. This CDR3 has 14 amino acids. The germline gives CDR1 MDHEN, CDR2 SYDVKM. The trim removed 9 bases at V and 2 bases at J, leaving 5 bases unmatched. The CDR3 is CASSGASNTGELFF. CDR3 nucleotides: TGTGCCAGTAGCGGGGCTAGCAACACCGGGGAGCTGTTTTTT.

This clonotype was picked up many times. The chain uses TRBV5-1 and TRBJ2-7; 10 bases are shared with TRBD2. The V and J ends lost 0 bases and 4 bases, in that order; junction bases with no gene match: 4. Germline-derived CDR1 and CDR2 are SGHRS and YFSETQ. The CDR3 totals 15 residues. For the CDR3, the DNA is TGCGCCAGCAGCTTGGATCTAGCGGGGGCGTACGAGCAGTACTTC. Protein sequence: CASSLDLAGAYEQYF.

This clonotype was seen ten or more times. The CDR3 nucleotides are TGTGCCAGCAGCCCACCTCCAGGGGTAGGATTCAATGAGCAGTTCTTC. Protein sequence: CASSPPPGVGFNEQFF. The chain joins TRBV7-9 to TRBJ2-1; D possibly corresponds to TRBD1 (6 bases). V was trimmed by 5 bases and J by 6 bases, leaving 20 bases between them. The CDR3 has 16 residues. Germline CDR1 is SEHNR and CDR2 is FQNEAQ (reference sequence). The entire variable domain, with the rest obtained from reference TRBV7-9 and TRBJ2-1, is as follows: DTGVSQNPRHKITKRGQNVTFRCDPISEHNRLYWYRQTLGQGPEFLTYFQNEAQLEKSRLLSDRFSAERPKGSFSTLEIQRTEQGDSAMYLCASSPPPGVGFNEQFFGPGTRLTVL.

At least ten counts were recorded for this clonotype. The chain joins TRBV2 to TRBJ2-1; D is ambiguous. Trimming removed 10 bases at V and 8 bases at J, with 9 bases between. CDR1 is SNHLY and CDR2 is FYNNEI in the germline V gene. The CDR3 spans 10 residues. CDR3 sequence (DNA): TGTGCCACCAAGGTATATGAGCAGTTCTTC. It yields the protein CATKVYEQFF.

The chain carries TRBV7-2 and TRBJ1-2, with a weak D call TRBD1 (6 bases). The germline V gene encodes CDR1 SGHTA and CDR2 FQGNSA. The CDR3 loop spans 15 amino acids. With 0 bases removed from V and 4 bases from J, the gap between germline ends came to 12 bases. CDR3: CASSLAPRTVYGYTF. The DNA of the CDR3 is TGTGCCAGCAGCTTAGCCCCCAGGACAGTCTATGGCTACACCTTC. Supplemented by reference TRBV7-2 and TRBJ1-2, the full variable domain reads GAGVSQSPSNKVTEKGKDVELRCDPISGHTALYWYRQSLGQGLEFLIYFQGNSAPDKSGLPSDRFSAERTGGSVSTLTIQRTQQEDSAVYLCASSLAPRTVYGYTFGSGTRLTVV.

This clonotype was counted ten times or more. V gene TRBV20-1 combines with J gene TRBJ1-1, with D unclear. Deletions cut 6 bases from V and 4 bases from J, with 9 bases between. Germline CDR1 reads DFQATT; CDR2 reads SNEGSKA (reference sequence). This CDR3 contains 11 residues. The CDR3 DNA sequence: TGCAGTGCCTCTCCGGTCACTGAAGCTTTCTTT. Protein product: CSASPVTEAFF.

There are many counts of this clonotype. The chain uses TRBV3-1 and TRBJ1-2; no firm D call. This CDR3 comprises 11 residues. CDR1 is LGHDT, CDR2 YNNKEL, per germline (reference sequence). V shed 2 bases and J shed 5 bases, with 3 bases lying between them. The CDR3: CASSQMYGYTF. CDR3 DNA sequence: TGTGCCAGCAGCCAAATGTATGGCTACACCTTC.

Ten or more counts support this clonotype. This chain connects TRBV30 to TRBJ1-6; tentatively, D is TRBD1 (5 bases). The ends were cut back, 3 bases at V and 0 bases at J, with 9 bases in the middle. CDR3 size: 15 residues. CDR1 is GTSNPN, CDR2 SVGIG, per germline (reference sequence). The CDR3 is CAWRDTSSYNSPLHF. CDR3 DNA sequence: TGTGCCTGGAGGGACACCAGCTCCTATAATTCACCCCTCCACTTT. The full variable domain, its missing parts supplied by reference TRBV30 and TRBJ1-6, is SQTIHQWPATLVQPVGSPLSLECTVEGTSNPNLYWYRQAAGRGLQLLFYSVGIGQISSEVPQNLSASRPQDRQFILSSKKLLLSDSGFYLCAWRDTSSYNSPLHFGNGTRLTVT.

About this clonotype itself: One end of the junction fails to match germline, which may point to a read error. V usage is TRBV27 and J usage is TRBJ2-4; D remains ambiguous. CDR1 and CDR2 (germline): MNHEY, SMNVEV (reference sequence). The CDR3 is 14 residues long. The CDR3 loop is CASSLGPLGNTQYF. The CDR3 bases are TGTGCCAGCAGTCTCGGTCCGTTGGGCAACACTCAGTACTTC.

The chain has TRBV6-1 and TRBJ2-2, with 11 bases that match TRBD1. In germline, CDR1 is MNHNS, CDR2 SASEGT. The length of the CDR3 is 15 residues. J was trimmed by 7 bases and V by 6 bases; bases with no gene match: 7. The CDR3 region has the DNA TGTGCCAGCAGCCGGGGACAGGGGGAAGGCGGGGAGCTGTTTTTT. This sequence encodes CASSRGQGEGGELFF.

There are many counts of this clonotype. V usage is TRBV2 and J usage is TRBJ1-5; tentative D call: TRBD1 (5 bases). Trimming left V 1 base short and J 7 bases short, with 17 bases between. This CDR3 contains 16 residues. From germline, CDR1 is SNHLY and CDR2 FYNNEI. The CDR3 region has the DNA TGTGCCAGCAGTGAAGACGACACTGGGGGAGGCCAGCCCCAGCATTTT. This sequence encodes CASSEDDTGGGQPQHF.

This clonotype has ten or more counts. J is TRBJ2-1 and V is TRBV19; tentative D call: TRBD2 (7 bases). Trimming shortened V by 7 bases and J by 9 bases, and 19 bases separated the two germline ends. CDR1 is LNHDA, CDR2 SQIVND, per germline (reference sequence). CDR3 size: 14 residues. This chain's CDR3 is CASNIGRGAGEQFF. CDR3 coding DNA: TGTGCCAGTAATATCGGACGGGGGGCCGGTGAGCAGTTCTTC.

As for this clonotype: This sequence may be a read error, since a much larger clone differs from it by one base. J is TRBJ1-5 and V is TRBV20-1; D remains unclear. CDR1 DFQATT and CDR2 SNEGSKA come from the germline V gene (reference sequence). The CDR3 length is 12 residues. The CDR3 nucleotides read TGCAGTGCAACCACAGTAAATCGGCCCCAGCATTTT. This sequence encodes CSATTVNRPQHF.

The chain recombines TRBV20-1 with TRBJ1-3, with TRBD1 as a possible D gene (6 bases). The V and J ends lost 1 base and 1 base respectively, with 11 bases between them. CDR1 is DFQATT and CDR2 is SNEGSKA in the germline V gene (reference sequence). The CDR3 contains 15 residues. The CDR3 DNA is TGCAGTGCTAGAGGTACACAGGGTTCTGGAAACACCATATATTTT. As protein: CSARGTQGSGNTIYF.

Many counts were recorded for this clonotype. The chain links TRBV6-1 to TRBJ2-7; possibly TRBD1 for D (5 bases). CDR1 is MNHNS and CDR2 is SASEGT in the germline V gene. The CDR3 contains 15 residues. V lost 7 bases, J lost 2 bases, and 18 bases lay in between. CDR3 amino acids: CASTLGGAVTYEQYF. Here the CDR3 DNA reads TGTGCCAGCACACTCGGTGGGGCGGTGACCTACGAGCAGTACTTC.

In this sample, this clonotype turned up many times. V is TRBV7-2 and J is TRBJ2-1; D might be TRBD2 (5 bases). The V end lost 0 bases, the J end lost 0 bases, and 9 bases lay between the germline ends. The germline CDR1 and CDR2 sequences are SGHTA and FQGNSA. The CDR3 is 16 residues long. The CDR3 loop is CASSLAGSVSYNEQFF. In nucleotides, the CDR3 is TGTGCCAGCAGCTTAGCAGGTAGCGTCTCCTACAATGAGCAGTTCTTC.

In its sample, this clonotype was seen many times. The chain recombines TRBV29-1 with TRBJ2-3; D is possibly TRBD1 (6 bases). Per germline, CDR1 SQVTM and CDR2 ANQGSEA. Trimming removed 6 bases from V and 3 bases from J, with 13 bases in between. The CDR3 covers 13 residues. This CDR3 is CSVIGTRTDTQYF. CDR3 nucleotide sequence: TGCAGCGTCATAGGGACAAGGACAGATACGCAGTATTTT.

This clonotype showed up many times. The V gene is TRBV6-5, the J gene TRBJ2-7; no reliable D call. With 0 bases removed from V and 0 bases from J, the gap between germline ends came to 6 bases. The CDR3 runs 14 residues. CDR1 is MNHEY, CDR2 SVGAGI, per germline. The CDR3 reads CASSYSENSYEQYF. CDR3 nucleotides: TGTGCCAGCAGTTACTCCGAGAACTCCTACGAGCAGTACTTC.